This TCR beta chain is from a study of tumor-infiltrating lymphocytes in primary liver carcinoma. As for this clonotype: A read error may account for a junction end that differs from germline.

The study co-extracted DNA and RNA from 20-30 mg of unsorted bulk tissue. TCR beta cDNA came from about 450 ng total RNA, primed with a constant-region primer. A slightly modified ARM-PCR protocol with three nested multiplex PCR rounds produced these TCR beta libraries. TCRdb independently ran MiXCR on the multiplex PCR reads; one entry per CDR3 protein. Of 100,000 or so distinct CDR3 sequences listed, around 84% are singletons. Sequencing used liver tumor tissue from sampling region 3. The subset denotes: tumor region T3, left-lateral pole. This TCR derives from a man aged 35-49 years with primary liver carcinoma and hepatitis B virus infection.

The CDR3 is CVSSTTTGFGNEKQFF. Here the CDR3 DNA reads TGTGTCAGCAGCACCACGACAGGGTTTGGTAATGAAAAACAGTTTTTT. The rearrangement joins TRBV11-2 to TRBJ1-4; 7 bases align to TRBD1. The CDR3 is 16 amino acids. In germline, CDR1 is SGHAT, CDR2 FQNNGV.